The 9 T cell receptor beta chains presented below share a single source sample, sequenced in a study of radiotherapy plus CTLA-4 blockade in lung cancer. The assay was immunoSEQ multiplex PCR, and TCRdb's table has in-frame clones only and misses some. The table records about 45,000 clones, approximately 70% of them present only once. The sequencing here drew on peripheral blood, taken from a patient treated with radiotherapy plus ipilimumab. All receptors derive from a human donor with non-small cell lung cancer who had a complete response to radiotherapy plus ipilimumab.

This clone counts as medium-sized. V usage is TRBV4-1 and J usage is TRBJ1-2, with D perhaps TRBD1 (5 bases). Per the germline V gene, CDR1 is MGHRA and CDR2 is YSYEKL. The V and J ends lost 0 bases and 2 bases respectively, with 10 bases between them. This CDR3 spans 15 amino acids. The CDR3 here is CASSQEGGGNYGYTF. The CDR3 DNA sequence: TGCGCCAGCAGCCAAGAGGGGGGAGGGAACTATGGCTACACCTTC.

This chain uses TRBV9 with TRBJ1-2, with D tentatively TRBD1 (5 bases). The CDR3 has 14 residues. Trimming removed 2 bases from V and 4 bases from J, with 12 bases in between. Germline V CDR1 and CDR2: SGDLS, YYNGEE. CDR3 protein: CASSVPGVRYGYTF. CDR3 bases: TGTGCCAGCAGCGTTCCGGGGGTTCGCTATGGCTACACCTTC.

The chain recombines TRBV30 with TRBJ2-5; D possibly corresponds to TRBD2 (5 bases). The ends were cut back, 4 bases at V and 4 bases at J, with 10 bases in the middle. CDR3 length equals 12 residues. CDR1 and CDR2 from the germline V gene are GTSNPN and SVGIG (reference sequence). In DNA, the CDR3 is TGTGCCTGGATCGGGGTGCGAGAGACCCAGTACTTC. This translates into CAWIGVRETQYF.

CDR3 loop: CASTPYRGGVFF. The CDR3 DNA is TGTGCCAGCACCCCCTATAGAGGGGGGGTGTTTTTT. The chain carries TRBV6-5 and TRBJ2-2; a possible D gene is TRBD2 (7 bases). Germline values: CDR1 MNHEY, CDR2 SVGAGI. The length of the CDR3 is 12 residues. V lost 7 bases to trimming and J lost 15 bases, with 18 bases between them.

This clone appeared once. This chain joins TRBV27 and TRBJ2-1; 7 bases are a match to TRBD1. J lost 8 bases, V lost 3 bases, and 10 bases had no gene match. The CDR3 runs to 15 residues. The germline V gene encodes CDR1 MNHEY and CDR2 SMNVEV (reference sequence). The CDR3: CASSLGQSRIDEQFF. The CDR3 nucleotides read TGTGCCAGCAGTTTGGGACAGTCAAGAATCGATGAGCAGTTCTTC.

V gene TRBV30 combines with J gene TRBJ1-2; 9 bases map to TRBD1. Germline assignment: CDR1 GTSNPN and CDR2 SVGIG (reference sequence). J gave up 2 bases and V 5 bases, and 0 bases lay outside the gene matches. This CDR3 region has 12 residues. The CDR3 DNA reads TGTGCCTGGGACAGGGGGAACTATGGCTACACCTTC. Its protein product is CAWDRGNYGYTF. Full variable domain (remainder filled in from reference TRBV30 and TRBJ1-2): SQTIHQWPATLVQPVGSPLSLECTVEGTSNPNLYWYRQAAGRGLQLLFYSVGIGQISSEVPQNLSASRPQDRQFILSSKKLLLSDSGFYLCAWDRGNYGYTFGSGTRLTVV.

In this sample, this clone turned up a few times. The chain couples TRBV19 to TRBJ1-5, with D unresolved. From germline, CDR1 is LNHDA and CDR2 SQIVND (reference sequence). V lost 3 bases to trimming and J lost 6 bases, with 21 bases between them. CDR3 size: 17 residues. The CDR3 is CASSIDSTHGVSQPQHF. DNA for the CDR3: TGTGCCAGTAGTATCGATTCGACCCACGGGGTAAGTCAGCCCCAGCATTTT.

This clone was picked up one time. V gene TRBV7-2 combines with J gene TRBJ1-1; a possible D gene is TRBD1 (6 bases). Germline assignment: CDR1 SGHTA and CDR2 FQGNSA. CDR3 size: 15 residues. Trimming removed 5 bases at V and 4 bases at J, with 17 bases between. The CDR3 is CASSLLLGAGTEAFF. DNA of the CDR3: TGTGCCAGCAGCCTGCTTTTGGGGGCGGGCACTGAAGCTTTCTTT.

This clone was found a few times. The genes are TRBV6-4 and TRBJ2-1, with D possibly matching TRBD1 (5 bases). The CDR3 sequence is 14 residues long. CDR1 is MRHNA and CDR2 is SNTAGT in the germline V gene. V lost 5 bases, J lost 5 bases, and 13 bases lay in between. The CDR3 is CASSQMLGDNEQFF. The CDR3 DNA follows: TGTGCCAGCAGTCAAATGCTAGGGGACAATGAGCAGTTCTTC.